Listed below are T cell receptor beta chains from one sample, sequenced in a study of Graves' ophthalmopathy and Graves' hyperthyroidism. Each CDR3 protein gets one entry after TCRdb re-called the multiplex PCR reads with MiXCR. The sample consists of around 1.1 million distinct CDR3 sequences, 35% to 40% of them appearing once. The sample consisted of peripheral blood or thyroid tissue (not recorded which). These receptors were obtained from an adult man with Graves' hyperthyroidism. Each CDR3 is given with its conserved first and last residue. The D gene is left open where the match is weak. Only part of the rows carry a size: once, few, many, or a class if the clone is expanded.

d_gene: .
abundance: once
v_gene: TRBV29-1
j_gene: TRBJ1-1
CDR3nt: TGCAGCGTTGAAGGCGGGGTTGGAAAAGCTTTCTTT
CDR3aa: CSVEGGVGKAFF

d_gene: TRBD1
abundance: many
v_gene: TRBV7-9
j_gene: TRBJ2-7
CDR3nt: TGTGCCAGCAGCTTAAGGGGACAGGGTACCTACGAGCAGTACTTC
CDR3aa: CASSLRGQGTYEQYF

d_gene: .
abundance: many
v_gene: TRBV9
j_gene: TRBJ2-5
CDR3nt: TGTGCCAGCAGCGTAGATCCAGCGGAGAGTTCTGGGACCCAGTACTTC
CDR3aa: CASSVDPAESSGTQYF

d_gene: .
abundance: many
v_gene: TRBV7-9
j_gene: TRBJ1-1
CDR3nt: TGTGCCAGCAAGACCGGGACCGGGGACACTGAAGCTTTCTTT
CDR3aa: CASKTGTGDTEAFF

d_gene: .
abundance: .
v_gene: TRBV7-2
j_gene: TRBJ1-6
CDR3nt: TGTGCCAGCAGCCAAGGTTACCGGGGGTCTACACCCCTCCACTTT
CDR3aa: CASSQGYRGSTPLHF

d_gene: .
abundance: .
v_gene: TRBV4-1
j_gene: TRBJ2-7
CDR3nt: TGCGCCAGCAGCCAAGTGAATGGGGACGGGAAGCAGTACTTC
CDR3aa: CASSQVNGDGKQYF

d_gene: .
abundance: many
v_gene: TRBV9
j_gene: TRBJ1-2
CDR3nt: TGTGCCAGCAGCGTAGACACTAACTATGGCTACACCTTC
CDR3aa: CASSVDTNYGYTF

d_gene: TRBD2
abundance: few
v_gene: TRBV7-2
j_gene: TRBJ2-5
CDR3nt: TGTGCCAGCAGCTTAGAGGTAGCGGGTCGGAGGGAGACCCAGTACTTC
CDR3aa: CASSLEVAGRRETQYF

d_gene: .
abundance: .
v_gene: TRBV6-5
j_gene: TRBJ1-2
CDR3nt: TGTGCCAGCAGTGGATTGGGCAGGGGAGTTTCTCATTATGGCTACACCTTC
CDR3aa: CASSGLGRGVSHYGYTF

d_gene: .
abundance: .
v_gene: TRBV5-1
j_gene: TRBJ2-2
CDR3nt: TGCGCCAGTCGGGAGACCGGGGAGCTGTTTTTT
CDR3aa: CASRETGELFF

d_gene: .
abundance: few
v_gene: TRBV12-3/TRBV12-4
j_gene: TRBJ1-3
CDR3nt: TGTGCCAGCAGCATCACGGAGGGAAACACCATATATTTT
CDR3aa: CASSITEGNTIYF

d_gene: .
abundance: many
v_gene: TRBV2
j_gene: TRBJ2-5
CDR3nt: TGTGCCAGCAGGGGGTACAGCGAGACCCAGTACTTC
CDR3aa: CASRGYSETQYF

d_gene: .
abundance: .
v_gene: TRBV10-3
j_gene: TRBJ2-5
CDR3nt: TGTGCCATCAGCAGTTACTCGATTCCGGGCCAAGAGACCCAGTACTTC
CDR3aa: CAISSYSIPGQETQYF

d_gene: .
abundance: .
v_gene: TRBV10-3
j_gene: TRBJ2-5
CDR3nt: TGTGCCATCAGTGAGTCGGACAAGGGCCAAGAGACCCAGTACTTC
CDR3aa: CAISESDKGQETQYF

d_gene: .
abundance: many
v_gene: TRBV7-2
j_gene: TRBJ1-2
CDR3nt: TGTGCCAGCAGCCCTAGCCCGGGGGAGCCCTATGGCTACACCTTC
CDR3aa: CASSPSPGEPYGYTF

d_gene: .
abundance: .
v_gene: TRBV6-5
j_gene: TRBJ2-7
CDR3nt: TGTGCCAGCAGTCTAGGACGGCAGCAGTACTTC
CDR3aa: CASSLGRQQYF

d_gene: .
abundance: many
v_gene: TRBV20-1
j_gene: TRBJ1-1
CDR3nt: TGCAGTGCCAAAGGGTCCACTGAAGCTTTCTTT
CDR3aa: CSAKGSTEAFF